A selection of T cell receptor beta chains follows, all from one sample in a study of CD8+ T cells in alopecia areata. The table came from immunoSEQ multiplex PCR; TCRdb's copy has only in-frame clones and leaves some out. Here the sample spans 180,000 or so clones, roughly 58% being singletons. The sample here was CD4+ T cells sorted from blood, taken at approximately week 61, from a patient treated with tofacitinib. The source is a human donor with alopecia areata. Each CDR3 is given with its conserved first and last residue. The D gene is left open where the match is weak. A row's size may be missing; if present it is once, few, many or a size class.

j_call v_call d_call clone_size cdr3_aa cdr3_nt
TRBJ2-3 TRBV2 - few CASSEEAGTQYF TGTGCCAGCAGTGAAGAAGCCGGTACGCAGTATTTT
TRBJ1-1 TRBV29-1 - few CSVEDHTGWGDTEAFF TGCAGCGTTGAAGATCACACAGGGTGGGGAGACACTGAAGCTTTCTTT
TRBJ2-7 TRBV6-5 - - CASRAGIEQYF TGTGCCAGCAGGGCCGGGATCGAGCAGTACTTC
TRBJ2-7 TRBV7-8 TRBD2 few CASRRALAGINEQYF TGTGCCAGCAGGCGCGCACTAGCGGGGATAAACGAGCAGTACTTC
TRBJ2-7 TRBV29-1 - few CSVGGKTGRDEQYF TGCAGCGTTGGGGGAAAAACAGGGCGCGACGAGCAGTACTTC
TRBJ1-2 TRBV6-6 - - CASSYTGNNYGYTF TGTGCCAGCAGTTATACGGGGAATAACTATGGCTACACCTTC
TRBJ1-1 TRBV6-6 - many CASSYAIGRSNTEAFF TGTGCCAGCAGTTACGCGATAGGGCGGTCCAACACTGAAGCTTTCTTT
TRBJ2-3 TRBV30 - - CGGSGGRTDTQYF TGTGGGGGGTCTGGCGGACGCACAGATACGCAGTATTTT
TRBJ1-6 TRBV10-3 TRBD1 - CASRTGGINSPLHF TGTGCCTCGCGGACAGGGGGAATTAATTCACCCCTCCACTTT
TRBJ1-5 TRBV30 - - CAWSAESNQPQHF TGTGCCTGGAGTGCGGAGAGCAATCAGCCCCAGCATTTT
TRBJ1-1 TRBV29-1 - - CSGQNVEAFF TGCAGCGGTCAAAATGTTGAAGCTTTCTTT
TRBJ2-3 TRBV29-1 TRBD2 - CSVEGQRGGITDTQYF TGCAGCGTTGAGGGCCAGCGGGGGGGCATCACAGATACGCAGTATTTT
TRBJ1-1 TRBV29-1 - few CSVELLGEAFF TGCAGCGTTGAGTTGCTGGGCGAAGCTTTCTTT
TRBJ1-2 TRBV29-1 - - CSVADTGFSDGYTF TGCAGCGTTGCGGACACGGGTTTTTCAGATGGCTACACCTTC
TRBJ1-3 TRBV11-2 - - CASSYSGGNTIYF TGTGCCAGCAGCTATTCAGGTGGAAACACCATATATTTT
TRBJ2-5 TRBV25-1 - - CASNKGGGETQYF TGTGCCAGCAACAAAGGCGGCGGTGAGACCCAGTACTTC
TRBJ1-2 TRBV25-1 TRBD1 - CASSEGDRSLSYTF TGTGCCAGCAGTGAGGGGGACAGGAGCCTTAGCTACACCTTC
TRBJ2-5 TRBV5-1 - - CASSLEASKETQYF TGCGCCAGCAGCTTGGAGGCGTCGAAAGAGACCCAGTACTTC
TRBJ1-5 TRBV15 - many CATSRGRDSNQPQHF TGTGCCACCAGCAGAGGCCGGGATAGCAATCAGCCCCAGCATTTT
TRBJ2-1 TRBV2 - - CASNPRGGYNEQFF TGTGCCAGCAATCCCAGGGGGGGCTACAATGAGCAGTTCTTC
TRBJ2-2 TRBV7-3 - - CASSGTPTGELFF TGTGCCAGCAGCGGGACCCCCACCGGGGAGCTGTTTTTT
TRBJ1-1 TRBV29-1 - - CSVEGQTWDTEAFF TGCAGCGTTGAAGGACAAACATGGGACACTGAAGCTTTCTTT
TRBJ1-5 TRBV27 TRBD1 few CASSFQGQASQPQHF TGTGCCAGCAGTTTTCAGGGACAGGCCAGTCAGCCCCAGCATTTT
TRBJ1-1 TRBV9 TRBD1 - CASSLSLGQTNTEAFF TGTGCCAGCAGTCTTAGCTTGGGACAGACGAACACTGAAGCTTTCTTT
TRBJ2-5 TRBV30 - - CAWSGQAQETQYF TGTGCCTGGAGTGGACAGGCACAAGAGACCCAGTACTTC
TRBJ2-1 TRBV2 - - CASSEARSNEQFF TGTGCCAGCAGTGAAGCAAGATCTAATGAGCAGTTCTTC
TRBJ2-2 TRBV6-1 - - CATLRDGYTGELFF TGTGCCACTCTCCGGGACGGATACACCGGGGAGCTGTTTTTT
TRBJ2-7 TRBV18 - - CASSPTPTFIEQYF TGTGCCAGCTCACCGACACCCACCTTTATCGAGCAGTACTTC
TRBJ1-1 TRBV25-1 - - CASSEYQGEAFF TGTGCCAGCAGTGAGTACCAGGGTGAAGCTTTCTTT
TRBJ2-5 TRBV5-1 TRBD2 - CASSLEPAGGQETQYF TGCGCCAGCAGCTTGGAGCCAGCGGGGGGGCAAGAGACCCAGTACTTC
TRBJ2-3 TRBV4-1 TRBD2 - CASSQVSGSLVDTQYF TGCGCCAGCAGCCAAGTTAGCGGGTCTCTGGTCGATACGCAGTATTTT